This is a list of T cell receptor beta chains from one sample in a study of blood T cell repertoires in COVID-19. TCRdb keeps only in-frame clones here, not all; method: immunoSEQ multiplex PCR. The table lists approximately 250,000 clones, around 90% of them singletons. Material: peripheral blood. All receptors come from a woman aged 70 to 79 with COVID-19, enrolled during active disease. Each CDR3 is given with its conserved first and last residue. Each record gives: clone size, D gene, J gene, CDR3 length, V gene, CDR3 protein, CDR3 DNA. A D gene is named only where the DNA matches it firmly. The size field is filled for only some rows; it gives once, few, many or a size class.

>NA|NA|TRBJ1-5|15|TRBV30
CAWILQGSSNQPQHF
TGTGCCTGGATTTTACAGGGTTCTAGTAATCAGCCCCAGCATTTT
>NA|TRBD2|TRBJ2-4|19|TRBV5-1
CASNPGLAGVNVGENIQYF
TGCGCCAGCAATCCGGGACTAGCGGGAGTTAATGTCGGGGAAAACATTCAGTACTTC
>NA|TRBD1|TRBJ1-5|14|TRBV7-2
CASLADRGNQPQHF
TGTGCCAGTCTGGCCGACAGGGGCAATCAGCCCCAGCATTTT
>NA|NA|TRBJ2-7|13|TRBV27
CASGAQGPYEQYF
TGTGCCAGCGGGGCCCAGGGGCCCTACGAGCAGTACTTC
>NA|TRBD2|TRBJ2-1|15|TRBV14
CASTIAGAGYNEQFF
TGTGCCAGCACCATAGCGGGAGCGGGCTACAATGAGCAGTTCTTC
>NA|NA|TRBJ2-1|14|TRBV30
CAWSVTLVNNEQFF
TGTGCCTGGAGTGTGACTCTGGTGAACAATGAGCAGTTCTTC
>NA|TRBD2|TRBJ2-1|18|TRBV9
CASSAPGAAGGRAVEQFF
TGTGCCAGCAGCGCGCCCGGGGCAGCCGGAGGGAGGGCCGTTGAGCAGTTCTTC
>NA|NA|TRBJ1-1|15|TRBV6-1
CASSEGAGWNTEAFF
TGTGCCAGCAGTGAAGGGGCAGGGTGGAACACTGAAGCTTTCTTT
>NA|NA|TRBJ1-1|18|TRBV7-6
CASSTRRQVSNIDTEAFF
TGTGCCAGCAGCACTAGGCGACAGGTATCTAATATAGACACTGAAGCTTTCTTT
>NA|TRBD1|TRBJ1-2|12|TRBV19
CASSTRDRPTFF
TGTGCCAGTAGTACCAGGGACAGACCCACTTTCTTC
>NA|NA|TRBJ1-1|13|TRBV6-5
CASRRTGNTEAFF
TGTGCCAGCAGGCGTACAGGGAACACTGAAGCTTTCTTT
>once|TRBD1|TRBJ1-3|19|TRBV18
CASSPPGTGNVWSGNTIYF
TGTGCCAGCTCACCCCCCGGGACAGGGAATGTTTGGTCTGGAAACACCATATATTTT
>NA|NA|TRBJ1-2|13|TRBV2
CASQTGWDYGYTF
TGTGCCAGCCAAACAGGGTGGGACTATGGCTACACCTTC
>NA|NA|TRBJ1-2|13|TRBV3-1/TRBV3-2
CASSQPSRGGYTF
TGTGCCAGCAGCCAACCTTCTAGGGGTGGCTACACCTTC
>NA|NA|TRBJ2-1|14|TRBV5-1
CASSPFLERGEQFF
TGCGCCAGCAGCCCTTTCTTAGAAAGGGGTGAGCAGTTCTTC
>NA|NA|TRBJ2-5|13|TRBV19
CASSISSVRTQYF
TGTGCCAGTAGTATATCCTCCGTCCGGACCCAGTACTTC
>once|NA|TRBJ1-1|14|TRBV28
CASSEAGRHTEAFF
TGTGCCAGCAGTGAAGCGGGACGGCACACTGAAGCTTTCTTT
>once|TRBD1|TRBJ1-2|15|TRBV7-9
CASSPGDRGNYGYTF
TGTGCCAGCAGCCCCGGCGACAGGGGGAACTATGGCTACACCTTC
>NA|TRBD1|TRBJ2-2|15|TRBV5-1
CASSQGTGNTGELFF
TGCGCCAGCAGCCAGGGGACAGGGAACACCGGGGAGCTGTTTTTT
>once|TRBD1|TRBJ1-2|13|TRBV24-1
CATSDSGGIGYTF
TGTGCCACCAGTGATTCAGGGGGTATTGGCTACACCTTC
>NA|NA|TRBJ2-7|15|TRBV18
CASSPRLVRIYEQYF
TGTGCCAGCTCACCACGTTTGGTCAGGATCTACGAGCAGTACTTC
>NA|TRBD2|TRBJ2-2|15|TRBV20-1
CSASGLLAGDGELFF
TGCAGTGCTAGTGGGCTCCTAGCGGGAGACGGGGAGCTGTTTTTT
>many|NA|TRBJ1-2|15|TRBV27
CASSLSVSGGYGYTF
TGTGCCAGCAGTTTATCCGTATCGGGGGGATATGGCTACACCTTC
>NA|NA|TRBJ1-1|13|TRBV11-3
CASSLTTGTEAFF
TGTGCCAGCAGCCTCACGACAGGCACTGAAGCTTTCTTT
>once|NA|TRBJ2-5|14|TRBV3-1/TRBV3-2
CASSERSPAETQYF
TGTGCCAGCAGCGAGCGTAGTCCCGCGGAGACCCAGTACTTC
>NA|NA|TRBJ2-7|15|TRBV5-6
CASSPMPPGVNEQYF
TGTGCCAGCAGCCCTATGCCCCCCGGGGTTAACGAGCAGTACTTC
>few|TRBD2|TRBJ2-7|14|TRBV5-1
CASSPGLAVYEQYF
TGCGCCAGCAGCCCGGGACTAGCGGTCTACGAGCAGTACTTC
>NA|TRBD1|TRBJ1-3|16|TRBV7-2
CASSTRQGAGGNTIYF
TGTGCCAGCAGCACTCGACAGGGGGCCGGTGGAAACACCATATATTTT
>NA|NA|TRBJ1-3|16|TRBV3-1/TRBV3-2
CASSQDLAGIGNTIYF
TGTGCCAGCAGCCAAGATCTGGCAGGCATTGGAAACACCATATATTTT